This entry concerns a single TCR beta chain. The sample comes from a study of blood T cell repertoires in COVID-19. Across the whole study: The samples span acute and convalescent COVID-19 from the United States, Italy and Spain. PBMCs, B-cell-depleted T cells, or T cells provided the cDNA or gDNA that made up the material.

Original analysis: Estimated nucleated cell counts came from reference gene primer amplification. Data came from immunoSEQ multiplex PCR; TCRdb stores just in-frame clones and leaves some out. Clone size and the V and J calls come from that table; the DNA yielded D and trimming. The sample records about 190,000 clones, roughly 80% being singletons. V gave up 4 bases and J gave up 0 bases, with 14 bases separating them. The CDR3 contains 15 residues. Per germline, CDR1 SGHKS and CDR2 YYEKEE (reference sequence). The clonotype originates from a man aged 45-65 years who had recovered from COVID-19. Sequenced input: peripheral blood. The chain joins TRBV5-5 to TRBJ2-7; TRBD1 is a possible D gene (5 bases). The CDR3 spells CASSPSGAVSYEQYF. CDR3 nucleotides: TGTGCCAGCAGCCCGAGTGGGGCAGTCTCCTACGAGCAGTACTTC.